This T cell receptor (beta chain) was recovered during a study of shared clonotypes between healthy human individuals. Study-wide results and limits: Sampling included only blood; tissue repertoires likely differ.

To note about this clone: Its antigen is undetermined.

With 7 bases removed from V and 5 bases from J, the gap between germline ends came to 17 bases. The germline V gene has CDR1 LNHDA and CDR2 SQIVND (reference sequence). The CDR3 consists of 14 residues. Deep-level assay runs were performed. Sequenced by immunoSEQ multiplex PCR; TCRdb stores in-frame clones only, minus some. The table shows some 2.4 million clones, with roughly 93% occurring only once. The TCR comes from a man younger than 35 in good health. Some clones in this sample may be carry-over from other donors' samples. The gene calls are TRBV19 and TRBJ1-1, with D possibly matching TRBD1 (6 bases). Input material: naive CD4+ T cells from PBMCs. Sample subset: CD45RA+ positively selected. The CDR3 is CASTAQGLGTEAFF. The CDR3 DNA is TGTGCCAGTACGGCTCAGGGGCTGGGGACTGAAGCTTTCTTT.